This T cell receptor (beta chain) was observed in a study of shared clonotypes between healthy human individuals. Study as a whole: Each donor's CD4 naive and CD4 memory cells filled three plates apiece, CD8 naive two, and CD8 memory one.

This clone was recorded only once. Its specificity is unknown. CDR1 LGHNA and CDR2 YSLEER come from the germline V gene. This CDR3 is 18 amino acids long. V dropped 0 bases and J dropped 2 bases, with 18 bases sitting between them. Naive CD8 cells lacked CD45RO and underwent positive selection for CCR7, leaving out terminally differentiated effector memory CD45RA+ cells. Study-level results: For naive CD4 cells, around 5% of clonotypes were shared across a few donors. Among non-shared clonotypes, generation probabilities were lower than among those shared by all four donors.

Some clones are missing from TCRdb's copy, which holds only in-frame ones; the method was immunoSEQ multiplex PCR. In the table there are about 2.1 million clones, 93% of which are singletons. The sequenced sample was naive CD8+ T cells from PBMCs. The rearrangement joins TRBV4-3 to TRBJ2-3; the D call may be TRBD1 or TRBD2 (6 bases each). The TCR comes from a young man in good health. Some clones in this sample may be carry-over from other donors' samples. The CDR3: CASSQERRDTFHTDTQYF. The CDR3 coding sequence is TGCGCCAGCAGCCAAGAACGGCGGGACACTTTCCACACAGATACGCAGTATTTT.